The clone carrying this T cell receptor beta chain showed up just once. Antigen unknown. This sample is part of a study of T-cell memory formation after mild COVID-19. At the level of the study: Largely, the TCR clusters proved donor specific.

The study, taken as a whole, reports: Cross-reactive memory seemingly joined, as some responding clones were found in pre-infection memory.

Barcoded TCR alpha and TCR beta cDNA libraries with UMIs came from 5'RACE using constant-segment primers. MiXCR was run by TCRdb on the 5' RACE reads, yielding one entry per CDR3 protein. The sample consists of under 150,000 distinct CDR3 sequences, approximately 15% of them appearing once. This TCR derives from an adult woman who had mild COVID-19 (a few samples of this study predate the infection). Cell type and time point are not known. Specimen: PBMCs or a T cell subset sorted from them (not recorded which).

This chain's CDR3 is CASSLQGATGEQYF. The CDR3 nucleotides are TGTGCCAGCAGTCTACAGGGGGCGACTGGCGAGCAGTACTTC. V gene TRBV6-2 or TRBV6-3 combines with J gene TRBJ2-1, with 9 bases fitting TRBD1. Gene TRBJ2-7 matches the end of the DNA better, so the J call may be wrong. The germline V gene has CDR1 MNHEY and CDR2 SVGEGT. The CDR3 extends over 14 amino acids.